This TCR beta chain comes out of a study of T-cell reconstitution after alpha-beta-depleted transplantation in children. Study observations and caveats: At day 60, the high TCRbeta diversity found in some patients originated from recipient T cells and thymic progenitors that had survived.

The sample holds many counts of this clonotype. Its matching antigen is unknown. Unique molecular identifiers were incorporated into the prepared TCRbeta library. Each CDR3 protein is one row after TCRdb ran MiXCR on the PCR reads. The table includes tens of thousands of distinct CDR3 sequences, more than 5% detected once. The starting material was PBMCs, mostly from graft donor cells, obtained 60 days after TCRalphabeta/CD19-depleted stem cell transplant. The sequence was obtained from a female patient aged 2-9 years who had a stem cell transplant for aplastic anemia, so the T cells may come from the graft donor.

The DNA for the CDR3 is TGTGCCAGCAGTTCCCCCAGGGGGCTCACAGATACGCAGTATTTT. Translated: CASSSPRGLTDTQYF. The chain links TRBV28 to TRBJ2-3; TRBD1 matches 8 bases. The germline CDR1 and CDR2 sequences are MDHEN and SYDVKM. The CDR3 runs to 15 residues. V trimming: 4 bases; J trimming: 2 bases; junction bases outside the gene matches: 5.